The 25 T cell receptor beta chains below were found in one sample sequenced in a study of blood T cell repertoires in COVID-19. The table came from immunoSEQ multiplex PCR; TCRdb's copy has only in-frame clones and leaves some out. The sample lists around 430,000 clones, just under 90% occurring once. The sample consisted of PBMCs or T cells enriched from blood (not recorded which). The receptor source for this set is a woman aged 50 to 65 who had recovered from COVID-19.

This rearrangement joins TRBV11-2 to TRBJ2-5, with 10 positions matching TRBD2. The CDR3 has 16 residues. Germline V CDR1 and CDR2: SGHAT, FQNNGV. J lost 4 bases, V lost 1 base, and 6 bases had no gene match. The CDR3 region is CASSLVGLAGAETQYF. In DNA form, the CDR3 reads TGTGCCAGCAGCTTAGTTGGGCTAGCGGGGGCAGAGACCCAGTACTTC. Looking up the rest from reference TRBV11-2 and TRBJ2-5 gives the full variable domain: EAGVAQSPRYKIIEKRQSVAFWCNPISGHATLYWYQQILGQGPKLLIQFQNNGVVDDSQLPKDRFSAERLKGVDSTLKIQPAKLEDSAVYLCASSLVGLAGAETQYFGPGTRLLVL.

This chain connects TRBV29-1 to TRBJ2-7; D is uncertain. CDR1 is SQVTM, CDR2 ANQGSEA, per germline. The V end lost 2 bases, the J end lost 0 bases, and 8 bases lay between the germline ends. This CDR3 comprises 13 residues. CDR3 coding DNA: TGCAGCGTTGAACTGATTAGCTCCTACGAGCAGTACTTC. Its protein is CSVELISSYEQYF.

V and J are TRBV5-3 and TRBJ2-2; 10 bases agree with TRBD2. TRBV5-3 is noted as an ORF with a role that remains uncertain. CDR3 size: 17 residues. The J segment lost 4 bases and the V segment lost 0 bases, leaving 6 bases of the junction unmatched. CDR3 bases: TGTGCCAGAAGCTTGGGCTTAGCGGGGGGACTCACCGGGGAGCTGTTTTTT. Translating gives CARSLGLAGGLTGELFF.

The rearrangement joins TRBV7-2 to TRBJ1-1; TRBD1 might be the D (6 bases). V was clipped by 0 bases and J by 1 base, with 15 bases between them. The CDR3 is 17 amino acids. Germline lookup yields CDR1 SGHTA and CDR2 FQGNSA. CDR3: CASSLAARGWRNTEAFF. CDR3 coding DNA: TGTGCCAGCAGCTTAGCGGCCAGGGGATGGCGGAACACTGAAGCTTTCTTT.

J is TRBJ1-1 and V is TRBV18; D not certain. Per the germline V gene, CDR1 is KGHSH and CDR2 is LQKENI. V lost 3 bases and J lost 2, with 13 bases in between. CDR3 length equals 15 residues. CDR3 DNA sequence: TGTGCCAGCTCACCTAGTGAGGCCTTAAACACTGAAGCTTTCTTT. It yields the protein CASSPSEALNTEAFF.

This clone was seen a single time. The chain uses TRBV7-2 and TRBJ2-5; TRBD2 might be the D (7 bases). Germline V gene lookup returns CDR1 SGHTA and CDR2 FQGNSA. Deletions cut 5 bases from V and 5 bases from J, with 15 bases between. This CDR3 spans 14 amino acids. The chain's CDR3 is CASSRGARAETQYF. The DNA for the CDR3 is TGTGCCAGCAGCCGGGGGGCCAGGGCGGAGACCCAGTACTTC.

The V gene is TRBV2, the J gene TRBJ1-1; possibly TRBD1 for D (5 bases). CDR1 is SNHLY and CDR2 is FYNNEI in the germline V gene. V lost 0 bases to trimming and J lost 10 bases, with 12 bases between them. This CDR3 comprises 13 residues. The CDR3 reads CASSEATGIGAFF. For the CDR3, the DNA is TGTGCCAGCAGTGAAGCTACAGGAATAGGAGCTTTCTTT.

The V and J genes are TRBV4-1 and TRBJ1-1; TRBD1 agrees at 9 bases. Germline V gives CDR1 MGHRA, CDR2 YSYEKL. Germline trimming cut 5 bases from V and 6 bases from J; bases unmatched to any gene: 10. This CDR3 contains 15 residues. The DNA of the CDR3 is TGCGCCAGCAGCACTCCGACAGGGGGAGCATCTGAAGCTTTCTTT. Amino acid sequence: CASSTPTGGASEAFF.

This chain uses TRBV30 with TRBJ2-5, with 9 bases identical to TRBD2. Unmatched junction bases numbered 8, after V lost 2 bases and J lost 4 bases. The germline gives CDR1 GTSNPN, CDR2 SVGIG (reference sequence). The CDR3 runs 15 residues. In nucleotides, the CDR3 is TGTGCCTGGAGTTTATCGGGCGGGGGGGGAGAGACCCAGTACTTC. Its translation is CAWSLSGGGGETQYF.

The chain recombines TRBV7-9 with TRBJ2-2; possible D gene TRBD1, 6 bases. The CDR3 length is 15 residues. Germline CDR1 SEHNR, CDR2 FQNEAQ (reference sequence). Trimming pared 6 bases from V and 7 bases from J, leaving 18 bases between. Written as DNA, the CDR3 is TGTGCCAGCAGTTTATCAGGGGCGCGCGACGGGGAGCTGTTTTTT. Translated, it gives CASSLSGARDGELFF. Full variable domain (missing parts from reference TRBV7-9 and TRBJ2-2): DTGVSQNPRHKITKRGQNVTFRCDPISEHNRLYWYRQTLGQGPEFLTYFQNEAQLEKSRLLSDRFSAERPKGSFSTLEIQRTEQGDSAMYLCASSLSGARDGELFFGEGSRLTVL.

The chain uses TRBV9 and TRBJ2-3; D may be TRBD2 (5 bases). Germline V gene data show CDR1 as SGDLS and CDR2 as YYNGEE. Trimming took off 2 bases at V and 3 bases at J, with 7 bases between the two ends. This CDR3 is built from 13 residues. CDR3 region: CASSVGVTDTQYF. CDR3 DNA sequence: TGTGCCAGCAGCGTGGGAGTGACAGATACGCAGTATTTT.

CDR3: CASGTTTVSNEQFF. In DNA form, the CDR3 reads TGTGCTAGTGGTACTACGACAGTTTCTAATGAGCAGTTCTTC. The chain employs TRBV12-5 and TRBJ2-1; D may be TRBD1 (5 bases). This CDR3 region has 14 residues. The germline V gene encodes CDR1 LGHNT and CDR2 FRNRAP. V lost 5 bases to trimming and J lost 7 bases, with 15 bases between them. Supplemented by reference TRBV12-5 and TRBJ2-1, the full variable domain reads DARVTQTPRHKVTEMGQEVTMRCQPILGHNTVFWYRQTMMQGLELLAYFRNRAPLDDSGMPKDRFSAEMPDATLATLKIQPSEPRDSAVYFCASGTTTVSNEQFFGPGTRLTVL.

In this sample, this clone turned up once. The chain couples TRBV4-3 to TRBJ1-4; D uncertain. V was cut by 4 bases and J by 6 bases, with 9 bases left in between. Germline loops: CDR1 LGHNA, CDR2 YSLEER. The CDR3 consists of 13 residues. CDR3 amino acids: CASSLRVYEKLFF. CDR3 bases: TGCGCCAGCAGCCTAAGAGTCTATGAAAAACTGTTTTTT.

V gene TRBV10-3 combines with J gene TRBJ2-1; 12 bases map to TRBD2. Trimming removed 2 bases from V and 7 bases from J; junction bases left unmatched: 6. Germline V gives CDR1 ENHRY, CDR2 SYGVKD. The CDR3 spans 16 residues. The CDR3 loop reads CAISEGTTSGGNEQFF. CDR3 DNA: TGTGCCATCAGTGAGGGGACGACTAGCGGGGGTAATGAGCAGTTCTTC.

A few counts support this clone. The V and J genes are TRBV19 and TRBJ1-1, with no clear D. Germline loops: CDR1 LNHDA, CDR2 SQIVND (reference sequence). V dropped 4 bases and J dropped 1 base, with 13 bases sitting between them. CDR3 size: 15 residues. The DNA of the CDR3 is TGTGCCAGTAGTAATGTTGGGCAGACGAACACTGAAGCTTTCTTT. It is translated as CASSNVGQTNTEAFF.

The chain couples TRBV2 to TRBJ2-7; D not resolved. The CDR3 is 11 residues long. CDR1 is SNHLY and CDR2 is FYNNEI in the germline V gene. Trimming shortened V by 4 bases and J by 4 bases, and 5 bases separated the two germline ends. The CDR3 DNA reads TGTGCCAGCAGTGGGCAGTACGAGCAGTACTTC. This encodes CASSGQYEQYF.

The rearrangement links TRBV19 to TRBJ1-1; D is perhaps TRBD1 (5 bases). The CDR3 is made up of 16 amino acids. The V and J ends lost 2 bases and 5 bases respectively, with 18 bases between them. Germline V CDR1 and CDR2: LNHDA, SQIVND (reference sequence). The CDR3 is CASSIIAGVWGTEAFF. CDR3 coding DNA: TGTGCCAGTAGTATAATCGCGGGGGTGTGGGGAACTGAAGCTTTCTTT. The complete variable domain, with remaining parts taken from reference TRBV19 and TRBJ1-1, reads DGGITQSPKYLFRKEGQNVTLSCEQNLNHDAMYWYRQDPGQGLRLIYYSQIVNDFQKGDIAEGYSVSREKKESFPLTVTSAQKNPTAFYLCASSIIAGVWGTEAFFGQGTRLTVV.

A word on this clone: Other DNA sequences in the sample encode the same CDR3. The rearrangement joins TRBV6-5 to TRBJ1-2; no reliable D call. Between the trimmed V and J ends, which lost 0 bases and 8 bases, there was a span of 7 bases. The CDR3 has 12 amino acids. Germline CDR1 MNHEY, CDR2 SVGAGI. The CDR3 loop reads CASSYSGGGYTF. CDR3 nucleotides: TGTGCCAGCAGTTACTCGGGAGGGGGCTACACCTTC.

V usage is TRBV7-9 and J usage is TRBJ2-7; weak D call: TRBD2 (6 bases). Germline CDR1 is SEHNR and CDR2 is FQNEAQ (reference sequence). The CDR3 covers 16 residues. The V gene lost 5 bases and the J gene lost 4 bases, with 21 bases spanning the gap. CDR3 nucleotide sequence: TGTGCCAGCAGCCAGGTGGGGGGTTTACCCCCTTACGAGCAGTACTTC. It translates to CASSQVGGLPPYEQYF.

This chain connects TRBV11-3 to TRBJ2-2, with TRBD2 matching over 7 bases. CDR3 length: 13 residues. V was pared by 5 bases and J by 7 bases, with 4 bases of the junction left unmatched. Per the germline V gene, CDR1 is SGHNT and CDR2 is YENEEA. The CDR3 is CASSTGGGGELFF. Here the CDR3 DNA reads TGTGCCAGCAGCACCGGCGGGGGCGGGGAGCTGTTTTTT. The full variable domain, rest sourced from reference TRBV11-3 and TRBJ2-2, is EAGVVQSPRYKIIEKKQPVAFWCNPISGHNTLYWYLQNLGQGPELLIRYENEEAVDDSQLPKDRFSAERLKGVDSTLKIQPAELGDSAVYLCASSTGGGGELFFGEGSRLTVL.

This rearrangement joins TRBV4-3 to TRBJ1-2; a possible D gene is TRBD1 (6 bases). V was clipped by 2 bases and J by 2 bases, with 15 bases between them. Germline loops: CDR1 LGHNA, CDR2 YSLEER. The CDR3 spans 16 residues. CDR3 in amino acids: CASSQLFQGTNYGYTF. The DNA of the CDR3 is TGCGCCAGCAGCCAACTGTTTCAGGGGACCAACTATGGCTACACCTTC.

The chain carries TRBV4-1 and TRBJ1-2, with D hard to call. The length of the CDR3 is 15 residues. CDR1 and CDR2 from the germline V gene are MGHRA and YSYEKL. Trimming shortened V by 4 bases and J by 6 bases, and 18 bases separated the two germline ends. The CDR3 spells CASSPSVRGLDGYTF. The CDR3 nucleotides are TGCGCCAGCAGCCCCTCCGTCCGAGGACTAGATGGCTACACCTTC.

The chain has TRBV5-1 and TRBJ1-3; 11 bases line up with TRBD1. Per germline, CDR1 SGHRS and CDR2 YFSETQ. CDR3 length equals 19 residues. Trimming cost V 0 bases and J 0 bases; bases outside gene matches: 8. Here the CDR3 reads CASSLGTGGSLSSGNTIYF. CDR3 nucleotide sequence: TGCGCCAGCAGCTTGGGGACAGGGGGCTCCCTTAGCTCTGGAAACACCATATATTTT.

The chain joins TRBV12-3 or TRBV12-4 to TRBJ2-1, with 7 bases that match TRBD2. CDR3 length: 13 residues. The ends lost 3 bases at V and 10 bases at J; junction bases unmatched: 6. The chain's CDR3 is CASSFAGVGEQFF. CDR3 DNA sequence: TGTGCCAGCAGTTTTGCGGGGGTGGGGGAGCAGTTCTTC.

V is TRBV7-9 and J is TRBJ2-3; the D gene is possibly TRBD2 (5 bases). The CDR3 has 16 residues. Germline values: CDR1 SEHNR, CDR2 FQNEAQ (reference sequence). V shed 2 bases and J shed 0 bases, with 12 bases lying between them. CDR3 amino acids: CASSLYSAASTDTQYF. The CDR3 region has the DNA TGTGCCAGCAGCTTATATTCAGCGGCTAGCACAGATACGCAGTATTTT.